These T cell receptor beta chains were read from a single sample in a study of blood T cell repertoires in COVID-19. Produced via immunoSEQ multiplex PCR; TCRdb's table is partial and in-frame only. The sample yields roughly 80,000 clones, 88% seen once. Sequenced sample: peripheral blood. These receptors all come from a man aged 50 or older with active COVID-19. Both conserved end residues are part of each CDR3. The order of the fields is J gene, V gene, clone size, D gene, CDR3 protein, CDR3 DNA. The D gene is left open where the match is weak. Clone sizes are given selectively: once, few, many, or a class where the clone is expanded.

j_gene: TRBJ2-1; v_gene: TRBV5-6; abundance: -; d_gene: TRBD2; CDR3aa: CASSLGGTSGGLFF; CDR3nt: TGTGCCAGCAGCTTGGGAGGGACTAGCGGGGGGTTGTTCTTC
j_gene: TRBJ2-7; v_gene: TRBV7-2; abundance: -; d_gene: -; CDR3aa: CASSLASSYEQYF; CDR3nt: TGTGCCAGCAGCTTAGCTAGCTCCTACGAGCAGTACTTC
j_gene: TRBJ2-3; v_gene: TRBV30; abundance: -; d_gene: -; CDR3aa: CAWSGTGRATQYF; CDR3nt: TGTGCCTGGAGCGGAACAGGCCGGGCTACGCAGTATTTT
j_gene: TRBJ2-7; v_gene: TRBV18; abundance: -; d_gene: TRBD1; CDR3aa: CASSPSGQGREQYF; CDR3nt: TGTGCCAGCTCACCATCTGGACAGGGGAGGGAGCAGTACTTC
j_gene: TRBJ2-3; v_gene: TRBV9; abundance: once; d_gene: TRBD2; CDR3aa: CASSDGLAGDTDTQYF; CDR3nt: TGTGCCAGCAGTGATGGACTAGCGGGAGACACAGATACGCAGTATTTT
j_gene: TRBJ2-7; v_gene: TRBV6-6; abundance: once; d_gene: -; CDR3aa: CASSYSKETSSYEQYF; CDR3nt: TGTGCCAGCAGTTACTCCAAGGAGACTTCCTCCTACGAGCAGTACTTC
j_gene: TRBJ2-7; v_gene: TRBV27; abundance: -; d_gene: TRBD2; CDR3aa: CASSTLTSGRAYEQYF; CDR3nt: TGTGCCAGCAGTACCCTGACTAGCGGGAGGGCTTACGAGCAGTACTTC
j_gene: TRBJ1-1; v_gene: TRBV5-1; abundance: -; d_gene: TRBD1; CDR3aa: CASSLVRTGGSDTEAFF; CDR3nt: TGCGCCAGCAGTTTGGTGCGGACAGGGGGCTCGGACACTGAAGCTTTCTTT
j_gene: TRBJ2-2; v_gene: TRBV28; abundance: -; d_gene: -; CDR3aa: CASTTGMGNGELFF; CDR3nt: TGTGCCAGCACCACGGGTATGGGTAACGGGGAGCTGTTTTTT
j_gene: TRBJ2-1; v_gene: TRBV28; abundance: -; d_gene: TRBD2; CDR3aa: CASSRPPGLATSYNEQFF; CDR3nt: TGTGCCAGCAGTCGCCCACCGGGACTAGCGACCTCTTACAATGAGCAGTTCTTC
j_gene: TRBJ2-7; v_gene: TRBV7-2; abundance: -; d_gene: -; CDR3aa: CASSYNRRDLPYF; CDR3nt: TGTGCCAGCAGCTATAATCGGAGGGACCTCCCCTACTTC
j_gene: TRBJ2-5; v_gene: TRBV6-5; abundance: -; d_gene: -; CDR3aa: CASSRPGLRAETQYF; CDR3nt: TGTGCCAGCAGCCGACCGGGACTCCGGGCGGAGACCCAGTACTTC
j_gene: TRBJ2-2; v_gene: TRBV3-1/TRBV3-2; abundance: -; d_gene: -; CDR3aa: CASSQLRDSQNTGELFF; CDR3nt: TGTGCCAGCAGCCAATTGCGGGACTCCCAGAACACCGGGGAGCTGTTTTTT
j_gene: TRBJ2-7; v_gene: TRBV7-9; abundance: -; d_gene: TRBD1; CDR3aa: CASSLAARDRGSYEQYF; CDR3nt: TGTGCCAGCAGCTTAGCGGCCCGGGACAGGGGATCGTACGAGCAGTACTTC
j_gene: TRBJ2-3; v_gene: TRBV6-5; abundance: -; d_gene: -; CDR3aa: CASSDFERLTDTQYF; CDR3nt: TGTGCCAGCAGCGATTTTGAGAGGTTGACAGATACGCAGTATTTT
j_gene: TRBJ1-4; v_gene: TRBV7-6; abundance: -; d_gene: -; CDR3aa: CASSSTGLNNEKLFF; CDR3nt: TGTGCCAGCAGCTCAACGGGACTTAATAATGAAAAACTGTTTTTT
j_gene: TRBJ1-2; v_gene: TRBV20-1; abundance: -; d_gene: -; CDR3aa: CSGQTNYGYTF; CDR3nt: TGCAGTGGGCAGACTAACTATGGCTACACCTTC
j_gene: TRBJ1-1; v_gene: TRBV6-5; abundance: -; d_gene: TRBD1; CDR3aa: CASSQMGQLSAEAFF; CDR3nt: TGTGCCAGCAGTCAGATGGGACAGTTATCCGCTGAAGCTTTCTTT
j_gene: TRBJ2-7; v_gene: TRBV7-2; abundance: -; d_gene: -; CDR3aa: CASSVPGTPPYEQYF; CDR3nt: TGTGCCAGCAGCGTACCCGGGACTCCGCCCTACGAGCAGTACTTC
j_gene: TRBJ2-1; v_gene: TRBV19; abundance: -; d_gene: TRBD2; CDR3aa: CASGTSRYNEQFF; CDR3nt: TGTGCCAGTGGGACTAGCAGGTACAATGAGCAGTTCTTC
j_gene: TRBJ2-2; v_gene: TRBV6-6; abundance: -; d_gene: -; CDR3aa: CASRDWGAGELFF; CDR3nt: TGTGCCAGCAGGGATTGGGGGGCCGGGGAGCTGTTTTTT
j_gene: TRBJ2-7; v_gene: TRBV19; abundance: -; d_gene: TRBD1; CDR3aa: CASSVGTATYEQYF; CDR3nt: TGTGCCAGTTCAGTGGGGACAGCGACCTACGAGCAGTACTTC
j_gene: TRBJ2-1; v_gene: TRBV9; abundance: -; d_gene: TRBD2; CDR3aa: CASRKSGRPEGEQFF; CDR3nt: TGTGCCAGCAGAAAAAGCGGGAGGCCCGAGGGTGAGCAGTTCTTC
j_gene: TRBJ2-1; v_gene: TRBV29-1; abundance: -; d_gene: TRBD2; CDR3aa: CSVGLAGTSYNEQFF; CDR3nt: TGCAGCGTGGGATTAGCGGGAACCTCCTACAATGAGCAGTTCTTC
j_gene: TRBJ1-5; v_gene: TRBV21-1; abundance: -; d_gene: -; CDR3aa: CASSKASGKYQPQHF; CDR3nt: TGTGCCAGCAGCAAAGCGTCAGGGAAGTATCAGCCCCAGCATTTT
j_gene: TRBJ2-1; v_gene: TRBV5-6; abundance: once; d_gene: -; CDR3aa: CASSSTRNGKDNEQFF; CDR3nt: TGTGCCAGCAGCTCAACTAGGAACGGGAAGGACAATGAGCAGTTCTTC
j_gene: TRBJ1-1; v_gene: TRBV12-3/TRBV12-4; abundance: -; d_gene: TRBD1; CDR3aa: CASSQGAGTEAFF; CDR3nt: TGTGCCAGCAGCCAGGGGGCTGGTACTGAAGCTTTCTTT
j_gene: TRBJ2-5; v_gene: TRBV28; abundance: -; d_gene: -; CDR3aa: CASSFKETQYF; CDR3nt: TGTGCCAGCAGTTTCAAAGAGACCCAGTACTTC
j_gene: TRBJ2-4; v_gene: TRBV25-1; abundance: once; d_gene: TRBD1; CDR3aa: CASSETGVNIQYF; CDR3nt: TGTGCCAGCAGCGAGACAGGGGTCAACATTCAGTACTTC
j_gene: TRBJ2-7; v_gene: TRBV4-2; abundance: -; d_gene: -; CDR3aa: CASSQEQSSYEQYF; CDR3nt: TGTGCCAGCAGCCAAGAGCAGTCTTCCTACGAGCAGTACTTC
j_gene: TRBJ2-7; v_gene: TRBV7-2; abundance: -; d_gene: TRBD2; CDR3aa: CASSLGPSGGYEQYF; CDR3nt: TGTGCCAGCAGCTTAGGGCCTAGCGGGGGATACGAGCAGTACTTC
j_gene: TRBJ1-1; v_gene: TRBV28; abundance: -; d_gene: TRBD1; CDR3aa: CASRVGQGDTEAFF; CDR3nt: TGTGCCAGCAGGGTGGGGCAGGGGGATACTGAAGCTTTCTTT
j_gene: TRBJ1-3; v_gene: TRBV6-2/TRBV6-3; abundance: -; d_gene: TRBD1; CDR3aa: CASSSPGQGAGNTIYF; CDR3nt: TGTGCCAGCAGTTCGCCGGGACAGGGGGCTGGAAACACCATATATTTT
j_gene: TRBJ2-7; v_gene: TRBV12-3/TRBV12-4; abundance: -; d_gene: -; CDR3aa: CASSLVEEQYF; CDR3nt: TGTGCCAGCAGTCTAGTAGAAGAGCAGTACTTC
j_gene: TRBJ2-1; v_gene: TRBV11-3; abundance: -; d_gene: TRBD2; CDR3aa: CASSRSGNRDEQFF; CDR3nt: TGTGCCAGCAGCCGTAGCGGGAACCGCGATGAGCAGTTCTTC
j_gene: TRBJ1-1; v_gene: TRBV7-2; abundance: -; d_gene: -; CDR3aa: CASSLDYGGTEAFF; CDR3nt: TGTGCCAGCAGCTTAGACTATGGGGGGACTGAAGCTTTCTTT
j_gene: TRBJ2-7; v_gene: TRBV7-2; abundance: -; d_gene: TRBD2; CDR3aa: CASSLVSSGGNEQYF; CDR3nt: TGTGCCAGCAGCTTGGTGTCTAGCGGGGGGAACGAGCAGTACTTC
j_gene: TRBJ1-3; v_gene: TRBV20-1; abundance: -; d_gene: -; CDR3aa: CSASGTTRSGNTIYF; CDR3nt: TGCAGTGCCAGTGGGACAACACGCTCTGGAAACACCATATATTTT
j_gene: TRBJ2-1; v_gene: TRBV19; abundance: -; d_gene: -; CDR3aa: CASSIVRSSRHDNEQFF; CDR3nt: TGTGCCAGTAGTATAGTACGGTCTAGCAGACATGACAATGAGCAGTTCTTC
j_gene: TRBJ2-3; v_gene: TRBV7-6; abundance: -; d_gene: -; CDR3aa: CASSLAQKDTQYF; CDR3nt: TGTGCCAGCAGCTTAGCTCAAAAAGATACGCAGTATTTT
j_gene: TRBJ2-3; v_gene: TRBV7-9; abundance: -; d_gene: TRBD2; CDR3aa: CASTRSGSSTDTQYF; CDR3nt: TGTGCCAGCACCCGAAGCGGGAGCTCGACAGATACGCAGTATTTT
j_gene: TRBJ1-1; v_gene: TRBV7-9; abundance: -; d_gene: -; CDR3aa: CASSQPRGGNTEAFF; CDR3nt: TGTGCCAGCAGCCAACCGAGGGGGGGAAACACTGAAGCTTTCTTT
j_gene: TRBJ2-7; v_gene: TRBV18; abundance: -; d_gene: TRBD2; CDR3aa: CASSPPGGSTPYEQYF; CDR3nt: TGTGCCAGCTCACCACCGGGAGGGAGTACCCCCTACGAGCAGTACTTC
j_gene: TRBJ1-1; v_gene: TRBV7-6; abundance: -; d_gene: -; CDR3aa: CASSLAPSGGGGSEAFF; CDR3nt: TGTGCCAGCAGCTTAGCCCCCTCCGGTGGAGGAGGGTCTGAAGCTTTCTTT
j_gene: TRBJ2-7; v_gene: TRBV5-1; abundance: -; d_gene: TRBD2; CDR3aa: CASSSLAGGYEQYF; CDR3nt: TGCGCCAGCAGCTCACTAGCGGGAGGCTACGAGCAGTACTTC
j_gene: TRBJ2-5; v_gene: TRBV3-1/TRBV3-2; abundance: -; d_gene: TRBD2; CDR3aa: CASSQERGSGPIGETQYF; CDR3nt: TGTGCCAGCAGCCAAGAGCGAGGTAGCGGGCCGATTGGGGAGACCCAGTACTTC
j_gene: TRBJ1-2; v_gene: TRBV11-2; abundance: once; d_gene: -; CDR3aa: CASSLVGGVGGYTF; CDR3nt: TGTGCCAGCAGCTTAGTGGGAGGGGTCGGAGGCTACACCTTC
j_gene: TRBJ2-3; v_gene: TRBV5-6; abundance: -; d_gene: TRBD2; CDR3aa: CASSSPGTSGSTDTQYF; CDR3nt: TGTGCCAGCAGCTCCCCCGGGACTAGCGGTAGCACAGATACGCAGTATTTT
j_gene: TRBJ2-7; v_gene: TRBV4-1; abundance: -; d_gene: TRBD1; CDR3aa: CASSPRDRATYEQYF; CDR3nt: TGCGCCAGCAGCCCCCGGGACAGGGCCACCTACGAGCAGTACTTC
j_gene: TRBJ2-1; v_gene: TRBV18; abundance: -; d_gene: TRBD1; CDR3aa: CASSIPGRTGQGYNEQFF; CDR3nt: TGTGCCAGCTCAATACCCGGTCGAACGGGACAGGGCTACAATGAGCAGTTCTTC
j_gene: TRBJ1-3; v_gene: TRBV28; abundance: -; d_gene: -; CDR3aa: CASNSLGLSSGNTIYF; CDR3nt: TGTGCCAGCAATAGCCTAGGATTAAGCTCTGGAAACACCATATATTTT